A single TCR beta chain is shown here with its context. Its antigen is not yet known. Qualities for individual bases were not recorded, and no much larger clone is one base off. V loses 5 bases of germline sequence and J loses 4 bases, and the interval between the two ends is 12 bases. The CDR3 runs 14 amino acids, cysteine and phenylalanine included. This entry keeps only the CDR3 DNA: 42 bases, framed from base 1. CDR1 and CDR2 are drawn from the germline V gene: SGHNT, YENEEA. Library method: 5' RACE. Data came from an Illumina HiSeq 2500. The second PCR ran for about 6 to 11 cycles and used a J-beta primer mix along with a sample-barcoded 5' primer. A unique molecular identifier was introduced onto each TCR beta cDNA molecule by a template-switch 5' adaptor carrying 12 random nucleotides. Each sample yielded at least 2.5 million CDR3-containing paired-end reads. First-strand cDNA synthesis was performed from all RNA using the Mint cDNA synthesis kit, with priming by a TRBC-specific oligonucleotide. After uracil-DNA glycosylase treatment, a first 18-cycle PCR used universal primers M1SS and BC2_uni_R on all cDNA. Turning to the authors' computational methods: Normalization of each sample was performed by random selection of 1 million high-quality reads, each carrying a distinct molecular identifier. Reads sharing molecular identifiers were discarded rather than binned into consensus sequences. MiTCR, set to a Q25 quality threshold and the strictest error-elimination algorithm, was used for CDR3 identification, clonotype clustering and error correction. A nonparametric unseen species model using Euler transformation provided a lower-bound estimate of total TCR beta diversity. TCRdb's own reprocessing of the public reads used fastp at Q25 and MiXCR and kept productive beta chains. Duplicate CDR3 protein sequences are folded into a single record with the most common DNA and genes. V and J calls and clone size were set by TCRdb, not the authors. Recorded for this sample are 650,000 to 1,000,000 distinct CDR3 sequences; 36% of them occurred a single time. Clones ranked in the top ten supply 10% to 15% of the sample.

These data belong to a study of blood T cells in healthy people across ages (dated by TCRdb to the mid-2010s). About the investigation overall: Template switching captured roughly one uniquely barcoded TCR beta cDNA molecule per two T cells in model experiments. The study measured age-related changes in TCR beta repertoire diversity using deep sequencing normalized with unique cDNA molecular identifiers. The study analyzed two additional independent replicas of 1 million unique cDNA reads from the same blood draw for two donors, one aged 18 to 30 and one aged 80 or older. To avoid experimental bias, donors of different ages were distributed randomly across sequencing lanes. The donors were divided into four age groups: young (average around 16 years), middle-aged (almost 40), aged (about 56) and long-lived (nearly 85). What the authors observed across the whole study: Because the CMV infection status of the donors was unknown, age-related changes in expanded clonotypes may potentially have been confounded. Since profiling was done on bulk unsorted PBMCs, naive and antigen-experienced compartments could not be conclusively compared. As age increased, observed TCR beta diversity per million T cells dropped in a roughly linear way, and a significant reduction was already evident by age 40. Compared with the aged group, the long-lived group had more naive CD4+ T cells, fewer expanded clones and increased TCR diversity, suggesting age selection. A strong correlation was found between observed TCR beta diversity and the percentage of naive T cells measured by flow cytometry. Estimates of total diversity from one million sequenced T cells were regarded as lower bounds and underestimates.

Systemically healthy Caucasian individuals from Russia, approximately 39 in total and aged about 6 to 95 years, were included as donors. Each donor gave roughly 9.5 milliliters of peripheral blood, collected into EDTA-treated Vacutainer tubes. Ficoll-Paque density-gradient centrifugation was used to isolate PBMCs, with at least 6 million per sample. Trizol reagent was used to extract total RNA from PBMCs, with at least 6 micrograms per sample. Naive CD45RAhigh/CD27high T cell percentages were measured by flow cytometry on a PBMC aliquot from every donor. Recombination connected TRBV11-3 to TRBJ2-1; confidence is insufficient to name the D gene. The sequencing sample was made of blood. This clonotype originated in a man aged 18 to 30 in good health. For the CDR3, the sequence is CASSGPPQYNEQFF. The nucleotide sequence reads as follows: TGTGCCAGCAGCGGCCCCCCCCAATACAATGAGCAGTTCTTC.